The clone carrying this TCR beta chain occurred many times. The target antigen is unknown. The sample originates from a study of T cells in Graves' hyperthyroidism and ophthalmopathy. The V end lost 1 base, the J end lost 4 bases, and 11 bases lay between the germline ends. CDR1 is MNHEY, CDR2 SVGAGI, per germline. The CDR3 runs to 15 residues. There were TCR beta CDR3 regions amplified from RNA transcripts. Primed by the HTBI set, a first-round RT-PCR was run on the TCR CDR3. One entry per CDR3 protein results from TCRdb running MiXCR on the multiplex PCR reads. The repertoire holds about 360,000 distinct CDR3 sequences, with 15% to 18% as singletons. Findings of the study overall: It was a median around 6 months before onset that the model predicted ophthalmopathy.

Fresh 10 ml peripheral blood yielded PBMCs. What was sequenced was blood. V usage is TRBV6-5 and J usage is TRBJ1-5; no definite D call. The sequence derives from a woman aged 18-29 years with Graves' hyperthyroidism that later progressed to Graves' ophthalmopathy. The CDR3 DNA reads TGTGCCAGCAGTTACTATGGAATCAGAAATCAGCCCCAGCATTTT. It yields the protein CASSYYGIRNQPQHF.